These 13 T cell receptor beta chains were sequenced from one sample in a study of preoperative IRX-2 immunotherapy in early breast cancer. Treatment of the sample: preoperative locoregional IRX-2 cytokine immunotherapy. TCRdb's copy holds only in-frame clones and misses some; the assay was immunoSEQ multiplex PCR. This repertoire shows tens of thousands of clones, 90% found once; its top ten account for around 8.9%. Sample collection occurred from a patient treated with IRX-2 immunotherapy. The receptors come from a human donor with breast cancer.

This sequence joins TRBV9 and TRBJ1-4; D is undetermined. The CDR3 sequence is 14 residues long. V shed 3 bases and J shed 0 bases, with 6 bases lying between them. Per the germline V gene, CDR1 is SGDLS and CDR2 is YYNGEE. CDR3 region: CASSGTATNEKLFF. CDR3 coding DNA: TGTGCCAGCAGCGGCACAGCAACTAATGAAAAACTGTTTTTT.

This chain connects TRBV4-3 to TRBJ1-2; the D gene is possibly TRBD1 (6 bases). In germline, CDR1 is LGHNA, CDR2 YSLEER. With 2 bases removed from V and 6 bases from J, the gap between germline ends came to 16 bases. The CDR3 totals 15 residues. In DNA, the CDR3 is TGCGCCAGCAGCCAACGACTAGGAACAGGGAATGGCTACACCTTC. Its translation is CASSQRLGTGNGYTF.

The chain uses TRBV7-8 and TRBJ1-2, with D possibly matching TRBD1 (6 bases). In germline, CDR1 is SGHVS, CDR2 FQNEAQ. V gave up 7 bases and J gave up 4 bases, with 16 bases separating them. CDR3 length equals 14 residues. The CDR3 nucleotides read TGTGCCAGCACACAGGGTTTGGTGGGCTATGGCTACACCTTC. Its translation: CASTQGLVGYGYTF. The full variable domain, rest sourced from reference TRBV7-8 and TRBJ1-2, is GAGVSQSPRYKVAKRGQDVALRCDPISGHVSLFWYQQALGQGPEFLTYFQNEAQLDKSGLPSDRFFAERPEGSVSTLKIQRTQQEDSAVYLCASTQGLVGYGYTFGSGTRLTVV.

DNA of the CDR3: TGTGCCAGTAGTTCGGGACTAATCACAGATACGCAGTATTTT. Protein sequence: CASSSGLITDTQYF. The gene calls are TRBV19 and TRBJ2-3; 7 bases are shared with TRBD2. In germline, CDR1 is LNHDA, CDR2 SQIVND (reference sequence). The CDR3 totals 14 residues. V lost 5 bases, J lost 2 bases, and 4 bases stayed unmatched. Drawing the rest from reference TRBV19 and TRBJ2-3, the complete variable domain is DGGITQSPKYLFRKEGQNVTLSCEQNLNHDAMYWYRQDPGQGLRLIYYSQIVNDFQKGDIAEGYSVSREKKESFPLTVTSAQKNPTAFYLCASSSGLITDTQYFGPGTRLTVL.

The chain is built from TRBV19 and TRBJ1-5; tentatively, D is TRBD1 (6 bases). This CDR3 is 13 amino acids long. The germline V and J ends were trimmed by 7 bases and 7 bases, with 14 bases remaining between them. The V gene's germline CDR1 is LNHDA and CDR2 SQIVND (reference sequence). The CDR3 DNA reads TGTGCCAGTACGTCGACAGGATTCCAGCCCCAGCATTTT. Encoded protein: CASTSTGFQPQHF. Drawing the rest from reference TRBV19 and TRBJ1-5, the complete variable domain is DGGITQSPKYLFRKEGQNVTLSCEQNLNHDAMYWYRQDPGQGLRLIYYSQIVNDFQKGDIAEGYSVSREKKESFPLTVTSAQKNPTAFYLCASTSTGFQPQHFGDGTRLSIL.

This clone was seen a single time. The chain joins TRBV6-5 to TRBJ2-5; maybe TRBD1 (6 bases). The CDR3 extends over 16 amino acids. Germline V gene data show CDR1 as MNHEY and CDR2 as SVGAGI. V was shortened by 0 bases and J by 1 base, with 12 bases between the two germline ends. CDR3 region: CASSYSSRGPQETQYF. CDR3 sequence (DNA): TGTGCCAGCAGTTACTCCAGCAGGGGCCCCCAAGAGACCCAGTACTTC.

The count of this clone is one. The rearrangement links TRBV27 to TRBJ2-1; D possibly corresponds to TRBD1 (6 bases). With 5 bases removed from V and 0 bases from J, the gap between germline ends came to 14 bases. The CDR3 spans 16 residues. CDR1 is MNHEY, CDR2 SMNVEV, per germline (reference sequence). The CDR3: CASSPETGLSYNEQFF. CDR3 DNA sequence: TGTGCCAGCAGTCCCGAGACAGGCCTCTCCTACAATGAGCAGTTCTTC.

The genes are TRBV10-3 and TRBJ2-5, with 8 bases fitting TRBD1. CDR3 length equals 15 residues. V lost 6 bases and J lost 2; bases outside the gene matches: 8. Germline V CDR1 and CDR2: ENHRY, SYGVKD. The CDR3 spells CAIRSGQGKQETQYF. The CDR3, as DNA: TGTGCCATCAGAAGCGGACAGGGAAAGCAAGAGACCCAGTACTTC.

This clone was picked up one time. The V and J genes are TRBV10-3 and TRBJ2-7, with D perhaps matching TRBD1 (5 bases). There are 12 residues in the CDR3. In germline, CDR1 is ENHRY, CDR2 SYGVKD. Trimming removed 10 bases at V and 3 bases at J, with 13 bases between. CDR3 loop: CATVTVNYEQYF. CDR3 DNA sequence: TGTGCCACCGTGACAGTAAACTACGAGCAGTACTTC.

This rearrangement joins TRBV7-7 to TRBJ2-3; D remains ambiguous. The V gene lost 3 bases and the J gene lost 5 bases, with 9 bases spanning the gap. The CDR3 runs 13 residues. The V gene's germline CDR1 is SSHAT and CDR2 FNYEAQ (reference sequence). CDR3 amino acids: CASSFQMGDTQYF. Here the CDR3 DNA reads TGTGCCAGCAGCTTTCAGATGGGAGATACGCAGTATTTT.

The J gene is TRBJ2-1, the V gene TRBV7-9; 10 nucleotides line up with TRBD2. Losses at the gene ends were 5 bases for V and 9 bases for J; bases not matched to a gene: 13. This CDR3 is 16 amino acids long. Germline assignment: CDR1 SEHNR and CDR2 FQNEAQ (reference sequence). The CDR3 reads CASSPRGLAGVIEQFF. Written as DNA, the CDR3 is TGTGCCAGCAGCCCAAGAGGTCTAGCGGGAGTTATTGAGCAGTTCTTC.

This rearrangement joins TRBV19 to TRBJ2-2, with 8 positions matching TRBD1. Germline CDR1 and CDR2: LNHDA and SQIVND (reference sequence). V was pared by 6 bases and J by 5 bases, with 8 bases of the junction left unmatched. This CDR3 is built from 15 residues. As DNA, the CDR3 is TGTGCCAGTAGCGTGGACAGGGTAGGGACCGGGGAGCTGTTTTTT. It specifies CASSVDRVGTGELFF.

In nucleotides, the CDR3 is TGCAGCGTTGCCCCCCCAGGGGGAAAGACCCAGTACTTC. Amino acids: CSVAPPGGKTQYF. V gene TRBV29-1 combines with J gene TRBJ2-5, with 7 nucleotides matching TRBD1. CDR3 length: 13 residues. Germline values: CDR1 SQVTM, CDR2 ANQGSEA. Unmatched junction bases numbered 8, after V lost 4 bases and J lost 6 bases.